These 17 T cell receptor beta chains came from one sample sequenced in a study of vaccination and CD4 T cells after COVID-19. These receptors' antigens are unknown. Indicated treatment: approximately 11-day PBMC culture with coronavirus spike peptide pools or control peptides (ViraFEST assay). Oncomine TCR Beta short-read sequencing was applied to DNA from cultured CD4+ T cells. TCRdb reanalysed the PCR reads using MiXCR and keeps one entry per CDR3 protein. The sample lists almost 20,000 distinct CDR3 sequences, over 50% occurring once. The sample was CD4+ T cells from blood, cultured in vitro. The receptors originated from a human donor who had recovered from COVID-19.

This clonotype was seen a few times. The V and J genes are TRBV11-3 and TRBJ2-2; possibly TRBD1 or TRBD2 for D (5 bases each). CDR3 length: 15 amino acids. CDR1 and CDR2 (germline): SGHNT, YENEEA. The V gene lost 0 bases and the J gene lost 6 bases, with 11 bases spanning the gap. For the CDR3, the DNA is TGTGCCAGCAGCTTAGATCTGGGACGACCCGGGGAGCTGTTTTTT. This sequence encodes CASSLDLGRPGELFF.

The chain combines TRBV20-1 with TRBJ2-7; TRBD2 matches 10 bases. CDR3 length equals 14 residues. V lost 1 base and J lost 2; bases outside the gene matches: 2. Germline CDR1 reads DFQATT; CDR2 reads SNEGSKA (reference sequence). The DNA of the CDR3 is TGCAGTGCTAGAGCAGCGGGAGGGACCTACGAGCAGTACTTC. It yields the protein CSARAAGGTYEQYF.

This chain links TRBV2 with TRBJ2-5; TRBD2 matches at 11 bases. CDR1 is SNHLY and CDR2 is FYNNEI in the germline V gene. V lost 7 bases, J lost 4 bases, and 2 bases stayed unmatched. This CDR3 contains 13 residues. The DNA for the CDR3 is TGTGCCAGCATTGGGACTAGCGGAGAGACCCAGTACTTC. This gives the protein CASIGTSGETQYF. Full variable domain (outside the CDR3, taken from reference TRBV2 and TRBJ2-5): EPEVTQTPSHQVTQMGQEVILRCVPISNHLYFYWYRQILGQKVEFLVSFYNNEISEKSEIFDDQFSVERPDGSNFTLKIRSTKLEDSAMYFCASIGTSGETQYFGPGTRLLVL.

The V gene is TRBV20-1, the J gene TRBJ1-1; the D gene is possibly TRBD1 (5 bases). This CDR3 is 14 amino acids long. V dropped 3 bases and J dropped 4 bases, with 15 bases sitting between them. Germline CDR1 DFQATT, CDR2 SNEGSKA (reference sequence). CDR3 sequence: CSASPGKGGTEAFF. CDR3 DNA sequence: TGCAGTGCTAGTCCAGGGAAGGGTGGCACTGAAGCTTTCTTT.

V gene TRBV5-1 combines with J gene TRBJ2-7, with TRBD2 matching 9 bases. J gave up 12 bases and V 4 bases, and 14 bases lay outside the gene matches. In germline, CDR1 is SGHRS, CDR2 YFSETQ. The CDR3 is 14 residues long. The CDR3, as DNA: TGCGCCAGCAGCCCCGGGCGGGAGGGCTTACTCTTGTACTTC. Translated: CASSPGREGLLLYF.

The V and J genes are TRBV27 and TRBJ2-1, with 10 bases fitting TRBD1. Germline V lookup: CDR1 MNHEY, CDR2 SMNVEV (reference sequence). V shed 4 bases, J shed 5 bases, and the junction held 11 bases outside the gene matches. This CDR3 has 17 residues. The CDR3 region is CASSSFVGTGAHNEQFF. The CDR3 nucleotides read TGTGCCAGCAGTTCCTTCGTAGGGACAGGGGCCCACAATGAGCAGTTCTTC.

The rearrangement uses TRBV19 and TRBJ2-5; D is possibly TRBD2 (6 bases). CDR3 length equals 15 residues. Trimming stripped 3 bases from V and 3 bases from J, with 14 bases between. Germline lookup yields CDR1 LNHDA and CDR2 SQIVND (reference sequence). This CDR3 reads CASSIGSGSEETQYF. CDR3 bases: TGTGCCAGTAGTATCGGAAGCGGGTCTGAAGAGACCCAGTACTTC.

The chain employs TRBV7-9 and TRBJ1-2; TRBD1 is a possible D gene (5 bases). Germline V gene data show CDR1 as SEHNR and CDR2 as FQNEAQ (reference sequence). The ends were cut back, 6 bases at V and 4 bases at J, with 12 bases in the middle. The CDR3 has 13 amino acids. The CDR3 here is CASRTDSIYGYTF. CDR3 in DNA: TGTGCCAGCAGGACTGACAGCATCTATGGCTACACCTTC. The full variable domain, in which reference TRBV7-9 and TRBJ1-2 provide the parts outside the CDR3, is DTGVSQNPRHKITKRGQNVTFRCDPISEHNRLYWYRQTLGQGPEFLTYFQNEAQLEKSRLLSDRFSAERPKGSFSTLEIQRTEQGDSAMYLCASRTDSIYGYTFGSGTRLTVV.

The chain links TRBV7-6 to TRBJ2-5; D perhaps matches TRBD2 (5 bases). Germline V lookup: CDR1 SGHVS, CDR2 FNYEAQ. With 3 bases removed from V and 4 bases from J, the gap between germline ends came to 15 bases. This CDR3 spans 15 amino acids. The CDR3 sequence: CASSLAPLLGETQYF. The CDR3 nucleotides are TGTGCCAGCAGCTTGGCCCCCTTACTAGGAGAGACCCAGTACTTC.

This chain uses TRBV6-5 with TRBJ1-1; D is unresolved. The CDR3 is made up of 18 amino acids. The V end was cut by 0 bases, the J end by 0 bases, with 17 bases between. Germline V gene data show CDR1 as MNHEY and CDR2 as SVGAGI. CDR3 loop: CASSYSFGNPLMNTEAFF. The CDR3 nucleotides are TGTGCCAGCAGTTACTCCTTCGGGAACCCCCTCATGAACACTGAAGCTTTCTTT.

The V call is TRBV19, the J call TRBJ1-1; D remains ambiguous. Trimming took off 5 bases at V and 0 bases at J, with 10 bases between the two ends. The germline V gene encodes CDR1 LNHDA and CDR2 SQIVND (reference sequence). This CDR3 is built from 14 residues. Here the CDR3 reads CASSPTAMNTEAFF. The CDR3 nucleotides read TGTGCCAGTAGTCCAACAGCTATGAACACTGAAGCTTTCTTT. The full variable domain, its missing parts supplied by reference TRBV19 and TRBJ1-1, is DGGITQSPKYLFRKEGQNVTLSCEQNLNHDAMYWYRQDPGQGLRLIYYSQIVNDFQKGDIAEGYSVSREKKESFPLTVTSAQKNPTAFYLCASSPTAMNTEAFFGQGTRLTVV.

This sequence joins TRBV19 and TRBJ1-5; TRBD1 matches 12 bases. Germline assignment: CDR1 LNHDA and CDR2 SQIVND (reference sequence). This CDR3 comprises 16 residues. Germline trimming cut 6 bases from V and 6 bases from J; bases unmatched to any gene: 9. CDR3: CASSGQGQGASQPQHF. The CDR3, as DNA: TGTGCCAGTAGCGGCCAGGGACAGGGGGCTAGTCAGCCCCAGCATTTT.

This chain uses TRBV7-9 with TRBJ2-7; no reliable D call. CDR1 SEHNR and CDR2 FQNEAQ come from the germline V gene (reference sequence). Trimming cost V 0 bases and J 3 bases, with 6 bases left between them. The CDR3 length is 13 residues. The CDR3 sequence is CASSLARNYEQYF. The CDR3 nucleotides read TGTGCCAGCAGCTTAGCACGGAACTACGAGCAGTACTTC. Combining the CDR3 with reference TRBV7-9 and TRBJ2-7 gives the whole variable domain DTGVSQNPRHKITKRGQNVTFRCDPISEHNRLYWYRQTLGQGPEFLTYFQNEAQLEKSRLLSDRFSAERPKGSFSTLEIQRTEQGDSAMYLCASSLARNYEQYFGPGTRLTVT.

The J gene is TRBJ2-1, the V gene TRBV11-3; possible D gene TRBD2, 6 bases. Germline CDR1 is SGHNT and CDR2 is YENEEA. The CDR3 runs 16 residues. The V end was cut by 1 base, the J end by 7 bases, with 17 bases between. The CDR3 sequence is CASSLAKNKRGNEQFF. CDR3 DNA: TGTGCCAGCAGCTTAGCTAAGAACAAACGGGGGAATGAGCAGTTCTTC.

The chain joins TRBV20-1 to TRBJ1-1; D may be TRBD1 (5 bases). Germline CDR1 DFQATT, CDR2 SNEGSKA (reference sequence). Trimming shortened V by 2 bases and J by 5 bases, and 15 bases separated the two germline ends. The CDR3 length is 14 residues. CDR3 sequence reads: CSARSGGSATEAFF. DNA of the CDR3: TGCAGTGCTAGATCTGGGGGGTCGGCTACTGAAGCTTTCTTT.

The genes are TRBV5-1 and TRBJ1-1; D is unclear. Germline CDR1 is SGHRS and CDR2 is YFSETQ. CDR3 size: 11 residues. Trimming took 0 bases from V and 5 from J, leaving 2 bases between them. The DNA for the CDR3 is TGCGCCAGCAGCTTGGGGACTGAAGCTTTCTTT. Translating gives CASSLGTEAFF.

This clonotype was recorded a few times. The chain has TRBV10-1 and TRBJ2-3, with 8 bases lining up with TRBD2. CDR1 WNHNN and CDR2 SYGVQD come from the germline V gene (reference sequence). J lost 4 bases, V lost 5 bases, and 5 bases had no gene match. The CDR3 is made up of 14 amino acids. The CDR3 DNA is TGCGCCAGCAGTCGGGGGGGCCTCGCAGATACGCAGTATTTT. Translating it yields CASSRGGLADTQYF.